Detailed here is one T cell receptor beta chain. The CDR3 loop spans 15 amino acids. V lost 0 bases and J lost 3, with 9 bases in between. The germline gives CDR1 LGHNA, CDR2 YSLEER. In the original analysis: Estimated nucleated cell counts came from reference gene primer amplification. Assay: immunoSEQ multiplex PCR; the TCRdb copy retains only in-frame clones and omits some. V and J calls and clone size follow that table, whereas D and trimming were derived from the DNA. The table has approximately 300,000 clones, roughly 90% seen once. The data are from a study of blood T cell repertoires in COVID-19. Study summary: Sites across the United States, Italy and Spain contributed samples from acute and convalescent COVID-19. Nucleic acid was either cDNA or gDNA, and it came from T cells, B-cell-depleted T cells, or PBMCs.

This receptor was identified in a woman in her forties or fifties with active or convalescent COVID-19. This chain uses TRBV4-3 with TRBJ1-5; D is unclear. The sample consisted of peripheral blood. CDR3 nucleotide sequence: TGCGCCAGCAGCCAAGATTGGACTAACAATCAGCCCCAGCATTTT. Translation gives CASSQDWTNNQPQHF.